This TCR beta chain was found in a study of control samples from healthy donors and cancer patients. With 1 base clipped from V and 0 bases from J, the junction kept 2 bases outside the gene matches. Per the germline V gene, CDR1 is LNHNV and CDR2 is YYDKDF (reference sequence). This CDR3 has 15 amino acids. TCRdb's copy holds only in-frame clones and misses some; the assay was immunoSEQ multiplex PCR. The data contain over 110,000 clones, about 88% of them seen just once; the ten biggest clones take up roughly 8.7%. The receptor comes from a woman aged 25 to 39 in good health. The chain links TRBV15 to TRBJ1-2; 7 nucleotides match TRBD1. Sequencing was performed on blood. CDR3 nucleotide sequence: TGTGCCACCAGCAGAGGACAGGGTACTAACTATGGCTACACCTTC. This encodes CATSRGQGTNYGYTF.